What follows are 28 T cell receptor beta chains derived from one specimen sequenced in a study of patients and donors after allogeneic stem cell transplantation (dated by TCRdb to the early 2020s). The method was RT-PCR. The listed sequencing device is NextSeq 550. The public sequencing data were trimmed at Q25 with fastp and processed into clonotypes with MiXCR by TCRdb, which kept only in-frame beta chains. Each record represents a unique CDR3 protein, reported with the most common genes and DNA among its rows. Counted in this sample were more than 850,000 distinct CDR3 sequences; more than 15% of them appeared once. 5.5% to 6.5% of the sample belongs to the ten largest clones. Material for sequencing was blood, either unsorted or a sorted T cell fraction (not recorded which). The receptors come from a human donor who was either an allogeneic HSCT recipient or a stem cell or donor lymphocyte infusion donor (not recorded which). It is not recorded whose cells these are; they may come from a transplant donor.

V gene TRBV3-1 combines with J gene TRBJ1-2; 11 bases align to TRBD1. The junction had 14 bases not matched to a gene; V was cut back by 9 bases and J by 5 bases. This CDR3 region has 16 residues. Germline CDR1 and CDR2: LGHDT and YNNKEL (reference sequence). The CDR3 sequence: CASEPGQGVEGYGYTF. CDR3 coding DNA: TGTGCCAGTGAACCGGGACAGGGGGTTGAAGGTTATGGCTACACCTTC.

The chain links TRBV29-1 to TRBJ2-1; 7 positions agree with TRBD2. Germline CDR1 and CDR2: SQVTM and ANQGSEA. The V segment lost 5 bases and the J segment 4 bases; nucleotides outside the gene matches: 5. This CDR3 spans 13 amino acids. The CDR3, as DNA: TGCAGCGTTAGTGGCGGGGGATACAATGAGCAGTTCTTC. As protein: CSVSGGGYNEQFF.

There are many counts of this clonotype. The V gene is TRBV12-3 or TRBV12-4, the J gene TRBJ1-2; D is unclear. The ends were cut back, 6 bases at V and 4 bases at J, with 12 bases in the middle. This CDR3 contains 13 residues. CDR3 in DNA: TGTGCCAGCAGCCCCTTGGGGAGCTATGGCTACACCTTC. Protein sequence: CASSPLGSYGYTF.

V usage is TRBV15 and J usage is TRBJ2-1; 8 nucleotides align to TRBD2. The CDR3 totals 19 residues. Germline loops: CDR1 LNHNV, CDR2 YYDKDF (reference sequence). V shed 1 base and J 1 base; nucleotides not matched to a gene: 12. The CDR3 nucleotides are TGTGCCACCAGCAGAGTCTGGGCGGGAGGCCCCCGATCCTACAATGAGCAGTTCTTC. Protein: CATSRVWAGGPRSYNEQFF.

V and J are TRBV10-3 and TRBJ2-2; perhaps TRBD2 as D (6 bases). The CDR3 is 13 residues long. V was clipped by 5 bases and J by 7 bases, with 11 bases between them. In germline, CDR1 is ENHRY, CDR2 SYGVKD. CDR3 nucleotide sequence: TGTGCCATCAGTTTCGGCGGGAACGGGGAGCTGTTTTTT. Amino acid sequence: CAISFGGNGELFF.

Many counts were recorded for this clonotype. The V call is TRBV7-2, the J call TRBJ2-3; 7 bases agree with TRBD1. The CDR3 consists of 14 residues. The J segment lost 1 base and the V segment lost 3 bases, leaving 1 base of the junction unmatched. Germline V gene sequence: CDR1 SGHTA, CDR2 FQGNSA. The CDR3: CASSFDRGTDTQYF. The CDR3 region has the DNA TGTGCCAGCAGCTTTGACAGGGGCACAGATACGCAGTATTTT.

The V and J genes are TRBV6-2 or TRBV6-3 and TRBJ2-5; 8 bases match TRBD2. Germline-derived CDR1 and CDR2 are MNHEY and SVGEGT. The CDR3 covers 15 residues. V dropped 7 bases and J dropped 4; count of bases not matched to a gene: 11. CDR3: CASTRSGGGGETQYF. The CDR3 nucleotides read TGTGCCAGCACCCGAAGCGGGGGCGGGGGAGAGACCCAGTACTTC.

This clonotype was seen a handful of times. This chain connects TRBV7-3 to TRBJ2-7, with a possible D match to TRBD2 (6 bases). The germline CDR1 and CDR2 sequences are SGHTA and FQGTGA. The ends were cut back, 0 bases at V and 0 bases at J, with 12 bases in the middle. The CDR3 totals 16 residues. The chain's CDR3 is CASSLTGLPSSYEQYF. The CDR3 DNA reads as TGTGCCAGCAGCTTAACGGGACTCCCGAGCTCCTACGAGCAGTACTTC.

V gene TRBV4-1 combines with J gene TRBJ2-3; 10 bases are a match to TRBD2. V shed 1 base and J 5 bases; nucleotides not matched to a gene: 6. CDR1 is MGHRA, CDR2 YSYEKL, per germline. CDR3 size: 16 residues. The CDR3 sequence is CASSQVSGRALDTQYF. The CDR3 DNA follows: TGCGCCAGCAGCCAAGTCAGCGGGAGGGCCCTAGATACGCAGTATTTT.

This clonotype has ten or more counts. The chain combines TRBV20-1 with TRBJ1-5; the match to TRBD1 covers 8 bases. V lost 5 bases and J lost 3; bases outside the gene matches: 6. The CDR3 sequence is 14 residues long. Germline loops: CDR1 DFQATT, CDR2 SNEGSKA (reference sequence). CDR3 protein: CSAPGQAFNQPQHF. CDR3 sequence (DNA): TGCAGTGCTCCGGGACAGGCGTTCAATCAGCCCCAGCATTTT.

The chain couples TRBV12-3 or TRBV12-4 to TRBJ2-4; TRBD1 agrees at 8 bases. The CDR3 spans 20 residues. Trimming at V came to 5 bases and at J to 0 bases, leaving 18 bases not matched to a gene. CDR3 coding DNA: TGTGCCAGCAGTACTACCCCGGGACAGGTAGGGTCAGAAGCCAAAAACATTCAGTACTTC. Translated, it gives CASSTTPGQVGSEAKNIQYF.

There are a few counts of this clonotype. The V call is TRBV5-1, the J call TRBJ2-7; 11 positions match TRBD1. V dropped 3 bases and J dropped 2; count of bases not matched to a gene: 10. The CDR3 contains 17 residues. Germline CDR1 is SGHRS and CDR2 is YFSETQ. The chain's CDR3 is CASSSNGGTGGPYEQYF. The DNA of the CDR3 is TGCGCCAGCAGCTCCAACGGCGGGACAGGGGGTCCCTACGAGCAGTACTTC.

This clonotype was counted at least ten times. The V and J genes are TRBV15 and TRBJ2-1; TRBD2 might be the D (5 bases). V lost 3 bases to trimming and J lost 1 base, with 13 bases between them. Germline CDR1 LNHNV, CDR2 YYDKDF (reference sequence). The CDR3 consists of 16 residues. In DNA form, the CDR3 reads TGTGCCACCAGCAGTGAACCCGGGGTTTCCTACAATGAGCAGTTCTTC. Translation: CATSSEPGVSYNEQFF.

The gene calls are TRBV6-5 and TRBJ2-2; 7 bases are shared with TRBD2. Germline CDR1 is MNHEY and CDR2 is SVGAGI. V gave up 2 bases and J gave up 4 bases; unmatched junction bases: 4. The CDR3 is 15 residues long. Here the CDR3 reads CASSYGWEGTGELFF. The CDR3 DNA reads as TGTGCCAGCAGTTACGGTTGGGAGGGCACCGGGGAGCTGTTTTTT.

V gene TRBV5-1 combines with J gene TRBJ2-1, with 10 bases matching TRBD2. This CDR3 has 15 amino acids. The germline V gene encodes CDR1 SGHRS and CDR2 YFSETQ. V dropped 0 bases and J dropped 8; count of bases not matched to a gene: 5. CDR3 nucleotides: TGCGCCAGCAGCTTGGGTGGACTAGCGGTCGATGAGCAGTTCTTC. The encoded protein is CASSLGGLAVDEQFF.

The CDR3 loop is CSARRTSGVTDTQYF. CDR3 DNA sequence: TGCAGTGCTAGAAGGACTAGCGGGGTCACAGATACGCAGTATTTT. This rearrangement joins TRBV20-1 to TRBJ2-3, with 12 bases that match TRBD2. The V gene end was trimmed by 2 bases and the J gene end by 2 bases; junction bases not matched to a gene: 2. CDR1 and CDR2 from the germline V gene are DFQATT and SNEGSKA (reference sequence). The length of the CDR3 is 15 residues.

This chain uses TRBV25-1 with TRBJ2-1, with 8 bases identical to TRBD2. Germline V gives CDR1 MGHDK, CDR2 SYGVNS. V was pared by 3 bases and J by 9 bases, with 13 bases of the junction left unmatched. The CDR3 runs to 16 residues. The CDR3 here is CASSESGPGGPGEQFF. The DNA of the CDR3 is TGTGCCAGCAGTGAGAGCGGGCCGGGGGGGCCGGGTGAGCAGTTCTTC. Supplemented by reference TRBV25-1 and TRBJ2-1, the full variable domain reads EADIYQTPRYLVIGTGKKITLECSQTMGHDKMYWYQQDPGMELHLIHYSYGVNSTEKGDLSSESTVSRIRTEHFPLTLESARPSHTSQYLCASSESGPGGPGEQFFGPGTRLTVL.

The chain couples TRBV20-1 to TRBJ2-3; a possible D gene is TRBD2 (6 bases). The V end was cut by 1 base, the J end by 2 bases, with 28 bases between. The CDR3 consists of 20 residues. The germline V gene encodes CDR1 DFQATT and CDR2 SNEGSKA (reference sequence). The CDR3 spells CSARGPDSQIWDSVTDTQYF. In nucleotides, the CDR3 is TGCAGTGCTAGAGGCCCAGACTCCCAAATTTGGGACTCGGTCACAGATACGCAGTATTTT.

The V gene is TRBV27, the J gene TRBJ2-1, with 7 bases that match TRBD2. CDR3 length: 16 residues. V shed 3 bases and J 4 bases; nucleotides not matched to a gene: 9. Germline CDR1 is MNHEY and CDR2 is SMNVEV (reference sequence). The CDR3: CASSFWGGSNYNEQFF. CDR3 sequence (DNA): TGTGCCAGCAGTTTTTGGGGCGGGAGTAATTACAATGAGCAGTTCTTC.

In this sample, this clonotype turned up a few times. The chain couples TRBV6-2 or TRBV6-3 to TRBJ1-1; D is uncertain. Germline V gene data show CDR1 as MNHEY and CDR2 as SVGEGT. CDR3 length: 14 residues. Trimming left V 0 bases short and J 4 bases short, with 9 bases between. The CDR3 nucleotides are TGTGCCAGCAGTTACTCAAGTGGGAGCACTGAAGCTTTCTTT. Encoded protein: CASSYSSGSTEAFF.

This clonotype was seen repeatedly, ten times or more. V and J are TRBV12-3 or TRBV12-4 and TRBJ1-1, with a weak D call TRBD1 (5 bases). V was cut by 4 bases and J by 4 bases, with 10 bases left in between. The CDR3 spans 13 residues. The CDR3 bases are TGTGCCAGCAGTTATAGGAGGGGCACTGAAGCTTTCTTT. This translates into CASSYRRGTEAFF.

This chain uses TRBV4-2 with TRBJ2-7, with D hard to call. Germline-derived CDR1 and CDR2 are LGHNA and YNFKEQ. V was shortened by 0 bases and J by 3 bases, with 9 bases between the two germline ends. The CDR3 has 14 amino acids. CDR3 residues: CASSQEVKRYEQYF. In DNA, the CDR3 is TGTGCCAGCAGCCAAGAGGTAAAGCGCTACGAGCAGTACTTC.

The chain couples TRBV20-1 to TRBJ2-5; D perhaps matches TRBD2 (5 bases). The CDR3 is 13 residues long. Germline V gene lookup returns CDR1 DFQATT and CDR2 SNEGSKA (reference sequence). The V end lost 0 bases, the J end lost 3 bases, and 8 bases lay between the germline ends. CDR3 residues: CSARDTSKETQYF. CDR3 coding DNA: TGCAGTGCTAGAGACACTAGTAAAGAGACCCAGTACTTC.

This clonotype showed up just a few times. The rearrangement uses TRBV29-1 and TRBJ2-2; tentative D call: TRBD2 (5 bases). Trimming shortened V by 4 bases and J by 0 bases, and 12 bases separated the two germline ends. The CDR3 spans 15 residues. The V gene's germline CDR1 is SQVTM and CDR2 ANQGSEA. The DNA of the CDR3 is TGCAGCGTTGGGGGTGGAGGCCCGAACACCGGGGAGCTGTTTTTT. Encoded protein: CSVGGGGPNTGELFF.

V is TRBV23-1 and J is TRBJ1-5; 9 bases align to TRBD1. TRBV23-1 is an ORF, with its function uncertain. The junction had 16 bases not matched to a gene; V was cut back by 4 bases and J by 6 bases. The CDR3 covers 18 residues. For the CDR3, the DNA is TGCGCCAGCAGTCCACAGGGGGCGCGGCACGAGTTGGTTCAGCCCCAGCATTTT. Translation gives CASSPQGARHELVQPQHF.

The sample holds a few counts of this clonotype. J is TRBJ2-2 and V is TRBV29-1; 7 bases line up with TRBD2. V shed 5 bases and J 0 bases; nucleotides not matched to a gene: 12. Germline CDR1 and CDR2: SQVTM and ANQGSEA. This CDR3 contains 17 residues. CDR3 DNA sequence: TGCAGCGTTACCGGGAGGTCAGCCATCGCGAACACCGGGGAGCTGTTTTTT. It yields the protein CSVTGRSAIANTGELFF.

The rearrangement links TRBV3-1 to TRBJ1-1; 11 bases align to TRBD1. The CDR3 runs to 16 residues. Germline V gene data show CDR1 as LGHDT and CDR2 as YNNKEL (reference sequence). V shed 4 bases, J shed 3 bases, and the junction held 7 bases outside the gene matches. The CDR3 region has the DNA TGTGCCAGCAGCCTAGGGACAGGGGGTGGGTACACTGAAGCTTTCTTT. Translating it yields CASSLGTGGGYTEAFF.

This clonotype was picked up a small number of times. This chain links TRBV3-1 with TRBJ2-5, with 8 bases lining up with TRBD2. With V trimmed by 4 bases and J by 6 bases, 10 bases remained unmatched. In germline, CDR1 is LGHDT, CDR2 YNNKEL (reference sequence). The CDR3 length is 15 residues. In DNA form, the CDR3 reads TGTGCCAGCAGCCGGAGCGGGAGCGTGGAACAGACCCAGTACTTC. Translated: CASSRSGSVEQTQYF.